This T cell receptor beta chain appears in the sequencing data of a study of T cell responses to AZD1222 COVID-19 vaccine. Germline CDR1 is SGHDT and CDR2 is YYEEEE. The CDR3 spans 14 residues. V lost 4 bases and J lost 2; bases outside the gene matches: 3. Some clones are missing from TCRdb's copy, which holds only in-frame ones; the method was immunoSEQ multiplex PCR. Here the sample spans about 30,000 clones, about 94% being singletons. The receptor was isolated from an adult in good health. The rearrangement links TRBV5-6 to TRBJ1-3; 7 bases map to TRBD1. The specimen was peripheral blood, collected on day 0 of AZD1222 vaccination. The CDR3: CASSRQGTGNTIYF. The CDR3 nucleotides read TGTGCCAGCAGCCGACAGGGAACTGGAAACACCATATATTTT.